The clone carrying this T cell receptor (beta chain) was observed at least ten times. Its antigen is unknown. This record comes from a study of CD8 T cells in ankylosing spondylitis. CDR3 length: 15 amino acids. V shed 7 bases, J shed 2 bases, and the junction held 7 bases outside the gene matches. Germline V CDR1 and CDR2: MDHEN, SYDVKM. TCRdb analysed the 5' RACE reads with MiXCR anew, one entry per CDR3 protein. The table lists 100,000 to 150,000 distinct CDR3 sequences, 7% of them singletons. General study results and limits: One TCR beta motif, made up of fewer than 10 highly homologous variants, appeared characteristic of ankylosing spondylitis blood. Both synovial fluid and blood in reactive arthritis had previously been reported to carry some motif variants. Researchers report that disease-linked clones proved CD8+ and relatively rare in peripheral blood.

The sequence came from a male donor with ankylosing spondylitis or in good health (not recorded which). The specimen sequenced was blood, either unsorted or a sorted T cell fraction (not recorded which). The J gene is TRBJ2-7, the V gene TRBV28, with 11 bases aligning to TRBD2. DNA of the CDR3: TGTGCCAGCAAGACCGGGACTAGCGGAACCTACGAGCAGTACTTC. It codes for CASKTGTSGTYEQYF.